These 27 T cell receptor beta chains originate from one sample sequenced in a study of cytomegalovirus exposure and HLA in healthy donors. The PCR was carried out with 60 Vbeta primers and 13 Jbeta primers. TCRdb's table, derived via immunoSEQ multiplex PCR, lists solely in-frame clones and lacks some. The sample holds 75,000 to 95,000 clones, about 63% seen once. The sequencing sample was made of PBMCs. These TCRs come from a woman in her thirties in good health and CMV-seronegative.

The chain has TRBV6-6 and TRBJ2-1, with TRBD2 as a possible D gene (5 bases). V was pared by 6 bases and J by 7 bases, with 7 bases between. Germline CDR1 and CDR2: MNHNY and SVGAGI (reference sequence). This CDR3 spans 11 amino acids. Here the CDR3 DNA reads TGTGCCAGCAGGACGGGGAATGAGCAGTTCTTC. Amino acids: CASRTGNEQFF.

This chain connects TRBV2 to TRBJ1-1; 8 bases agree with TRBD1. The CDR3 consists of 14 residues. Looked up from germline, CDR1 is SNHLY and CDR2 is FYNNEI. Trimming took 6 bases from V and 5 from J; bases not matched to a gene: 8. The CDR3 nucleotides are TGTGCCAGCAGCAGACAGGGGATTCGGACTGAAGCTTTCTTT. Amino acids: CASSRQGIRTEAFF.

This chain joins TRBV20-1 and TRBJ2-1; D ambiguous. V was pared by 1 base and J by 8 bases, with 3 bases between. The germline V gene has CDR1 DFQATT and CDR2 SNEGSKA (reference sequence). The CDR3 has 10 amino acids. CDR3 nucleotide sequence: TGCAGTGCTAGAGCCGATGAGCAGTTCTTC. This gives the protein CSARADEQFF.

This clone was recorded only once. The chain uses TRBV30 and TRBJ2-2, with D possibly being TRBD1 (6 bases). The CDR3 runs to 12 residues. CDR1 GTSNPN and CDR2 SVGIG come from the germline V gene (reference sequence). As DNA, the CDR3 is TGTGCTTCGAACAGGGATACCGGGGAGCTGTTTTTT. It codes for CASNRDTGELFF.

V gene TRBV27 combines with J gene TRBJ2-7, with 12 bases identical to TRBD2. V shed 10 bases and J 2 bases; nucleotides not matched to a gene: 6. The CDR3 is 14 amino acids. Germline CDR1 is MNHEY and CDR2 is SMNVEV (reference sequence). The DNA for the CDR3 is TGTGCCACTGCCCGACTAGCGGGAGCCTACGAGCAGTACTTC. This gives the protein CATARLAGAYEQYF.

This clone was seen more than once but under ten times. It is unclear where the CDR3 begins or ends on the DNA, so no DNA is shown, and the CDR3 is as TCRdb lists it. V gene TRBV5-3 combines with J gene TRBJ1-4; the table's D call, TRBD1, has no DNA check behind it. TRBV5-3 counts as an open reading frame of uncertain function. The CDR3 extends over 16 residues, inclusive of both ends. CDR3: CARSFSGQGSNEKLFF.

The chain joins TRBV29-1 to TRBJ1-1; D is ambiguous. V dropped 6 bases and J dropped 7 bases, with 12 bases sitting between them. Germline V lookup: CDR1 SQVTM, CDR2 ANQGSEA. This CDR3 contains 11 residues. CDR3 DNA sequence: TGCAGCGTCCCTGGCGGGGTTGAAGCTTTCTTT. This sequence encodes CSVPGGVEAFF. Filled out from reference TRBV29-1 and TRBJ1-1, the complete variable domain reads SAVISQKPSRDICQRGTSLTIQCQVDSQVTMMFWYRQQPGQSLTLIATANQGSEATYESGFVIDKFPISRPNLTFSTLTVSNMSPEDSSIYLCSVPGGVEAFFGQGTRLTVV.

CDR3 sequence: CASSPRGTSYNEQFF. CDR3 coding DNA: TGTGCCAGCAGCCCCAGGGGGACATCCTACAATGAGCAGTTCTTC. This chain links TRBV7-8 with TRBJ2-1; the match to TRBD1 covers 7 bases. CDR3 length: 15 amino acids. The germline V gene encodes CDR1 SGHVS and CDR2 FQNEAQ. Trimming cost V 5 bases and J 1 base; bases outside gene matches: 5.

This chain links TRBV2 with TRBJ2-6; 12 bases line up with TRBD1. Germline V CDR1 and CDR2: SNHLY, FYNNEI. The CDR3 runs to 17 residues. The ends lost 7 bases at V and 4 bases at J; junction bases unmatched: 8. CDR3 sequence: CASTGTGGATGANVLTF. The CDR3 coding sequence is TGTGCCAGCACCGGGACAGGGGGCGCGACGGGGGCCAACGTCCTGACTTTC. Based on the CDR3 plus reference TRBV2 and TRBJ2-6, the full variable domain is EPEVTQTPSHQVTQMGQEVILRCVPISNHLYFYWYRQILGQKVEFLVSFYNNEISEKSEIFDDQFSVERPDGSNFTLKIRSTKLEDSAMYFCASTGTGGATGANVLTFGAGSRLTVL.

The rearrangement uses TRBV18 and TRBJ2-7; 7 bases map to TRBD2. This CDR3 comprises 15 residues. CDR1 is KGHSH and CDR2 is LQKENI in the germline V gene. V shed 3 bases and J 3 bases; nucleotides not matched to a gene: 8. The CDR3 sequence: CASSPPRGGDYEQYF. CDR3 in DNA: TGTGCCAGCTCACCTCCCCGGGGAGGGGACTACGAGCAGTACTTC.

This clone was recorded only once. The chain is built from TRBV15 and TRBJ1-2, with TRBD1 as a possible D gene (6 bases). The CDR3 length is 15 residues. In germline, CDR1 is LNHNV, CDR2 YYDKDF (reference sequence). Trimming left V 8 bases short and J 0 bases short, with 16 bases between. The CDR3 nucleotides are TGTGCCACCCGAAACCGGGGGGCACCTAACTATGGCTACACCTTC. This encodes CATRNRGAPNYGYTF. Based on the CDR3 plus reference TRBV15 and TRBJ1-2, the full variable domain is DAMVIQNPRYQVTQFGKPVTLSCSQTLNHNVMYWYQQKSSQAPKLLFHYYDKDFNNEADTPDNFQSRRPNTSFCFLDIRSPGLGDTAMYLCATRNRGAPNYGYTFGSGTRLTVV.

V is TRBV2 and J is TRBJ2-5; 8 nucleotides line up with TRBD2. The V and J ends lost 5 bases and 3 bases, in that order; junction bases with no gene match: 5. Germline CDR1 and CDR2: SNHLY and FYNNEI. The CDR3 loop spans 14 amino acids. The CDR3 here is CASSLLAAEETQYF. The CDR3 coding sequence is TGTGCCAGCAGTTTACTAGCGGCAGAAGAGACCCAGTACTTC.

This sequence joins TRBV10-1 and TRBJ2-1; 11 bases fit TRBD2. The CDR3 sequence is 16 residues long. V trimming: 3 bases; J trimming: 7 bases; junction bases outside the gene matches: 8. Germline V gives CDR1 WNHNN, CDR2 SYGVQD (reference sequence). In DNA, the CDR3 is TGCGCCAGCAGTGATACACTAGCGGGAGTGGGGAATGAGCAGTTCTTC. Protein: CASSDTLAGVGNEQFF.

In its sample, this clone was seen once. The CDR3 DNA reads TGTGCCAGCTCAGGGACAGGGGGACCCTACGAGCAGTACTTC. Translation: CASSGTGGPYEQYF. This sequence joins TRBV18 and TRBJ2-7; TRBD1 aligns across 11 bases. The germline gives CDR1 KGHSH, CDR2 LQKENI. With 5 bases clipped from V and 2 bases from J, the junction kept 2 bases outside the gene matches. This CDR3 has 14 residues.

The CDR3 DNA follows: TGTGCCAGCAGTTATGCTGGCAGGGGGCAACAAGAGACCCAGTACTTC. This encodes CASSYAGRGQQETQYF. V and J are TRBV6-5 and TRBJ2-5; 8 nucleotides line up with TRBD1. With V trimmed by 3 bases and J by 2 bases, 8 bases remained unmatched. The CDR3 extends over 16 amino acids. Germline-derived CDR1 and CDR2 are MNHEY and SVGAGI.

This clone is a singleton in its sample. Here the CDR3 DNA reads TGTGCCAGCAGCTTGGCAGGAAGGTTGGGGAACACTGAAGCTTTCTTT. Translating it yields CASSLAGRLGNTEAFF. This chain joins TRBV5-5 and TRBJ1-1, with D hard to call. The CDR3 covers 16 residues. CDR1 and CDR2 (germline): SGHKS, YYEKEE (reference sequence). V shed 0 bases and J shed 1 base, with 13 bases lying between them.

This clone was seen more than once but under ten times. The rearrangement links TRBV7-2 to TRBJ2-2; no clear D gene. The CDR3 covers 17 residues. CDR1 and CDR2 from the germline V gene are SGHTA and FQGNSA. Between the trimmed V and J ends, which lost 5 bases and 0 bases, there was a span of 16 bases. DNA for the CDR3: TGTGCCAGCAGCGCTGTCGTATGGGCCACGAACACCGGGGAGCTGTTTTTT. The encoded protein is CASSAVVWATNTGELFF.

This chain uses TRBV5-4 with TRBJ2-3, with D uncertain. Germline V gene data show CDR1 as SGHNT and CDR2 as YYREEE (reference sequence). This CDR3 is 14 amino acids long. Trimming removed 3 bases from V and 4 bases from J, with 12 bases in between. The CDR3 DNA reads as TGTGCCAGCAGCTCCTTCCACTACCCAGATACGCAGTATTTT. Amino acid sequence: CASSSFHYPDTQYF.

This clone was observed a handful of times. The gene calls are TRBV15 and TRBJ1-2; 10 bases map to TRBD1. The CDR3 is made up of 14 amino acids. V was clipped by 9 bases and J by 4 bases; unmatched bases: 8. The germline gives CDR1 LNHNV, CDR2 YYDKDF (reference sequence). In nucleotides, the CDR3 is TGTGCCACGAGACAGGGGGCTGATCCCTATGGCTACACCTTC. Translated, it gives CATRQGADPYGYTF.

The gene calls are TRBV7-9 and TRBJ2-5, with D unclear. There are 12 residues in the CDR3. Germline CDR1 is SEHNR and CDR2 is FQNEAQ (reference sequence). Trimming pared 5 bases from V and 4 bases from J, leaving 8 bases between. CDR3 DNA sequence: TGTGCCAGCAGCCCCGGTAGAGAGACCCAGTACTTC. Residues: CASSPGRETQYF.

The chain joins TRBV11-1 to TRBJ2-2, with TRBD1 as a possible D gene (6 bases). Trimming left V 5 bases short and J 0 bases short, with 13 bases between. CDR1 is SGHAT, CDR2 FQDESV, per germline (reference sequence). The CDR3 sequence is 16 residues long. DNA of the CDR3: TGTGCCAGCAGCAAGGGGGACACAGCGAACACCGGGGAGCTGTTTTTT. It codes for CASSKGDTANTGELFF.

The chain has TRBV7-2 and TRBJ2-5; 11 nucleotides align to TRBD2. The end of the DNA aligns better with TRBJ2-7, so the J call may be wrong. The CDR3 is 14 amino acids. The V gene's germline CDR1 is SGHTA and CDR2 FQGNSA. CDR3 DNA: TGTGCCAGCAGCACGACTAGCGGGGCCTACGAGCAGTACTTC. This translates into CASSTTSGAYEQYF.

CDR3 protein: CASPLPEAFF. In DNA, the CDR3 is TGTGCCAGCCCACTGCCTGAAGCTTTCTTT. The genes are TRBV28 and TRBJ1-1; D gene ambiguous. CDR1 is MDHEN and CDR2 is SYDVKM in the germline V gene. The CDR3 sequence is 10 residues long. V lost 8 bases and J 6 bases, leaving 7 bases between the germline ends. Based on the CDR3 plus reference TRBV28 and TRBJ1-1, the full variable domain is DVKVTQSSRYLVKRTGEKVFLECVQDMDHENMFWYRQDPGLGLRLIYFSYDVKMKEKGDIPEGYSVSREKKERFSLILESASTNQTSMYLCASPLPEAFFGQGTRLTVV.

The V call is TRBV4-1, the J call TRBJ2-7; 7 nucleotides align to TRBD1. This CDR3 region has 16 residues. In germline, CDR1 is MGHRA, CDR2 YSYEKL. Trimming cost V 0 bases and J 2 bases; bases outside gene matches: 7. CDR3 in DNA: TGCGCCAGCAGCCAAGATCGGACAGGCTTTACCTACGAGCAGTACTTC. Translating it yields CASSQDRTGFTYEQYF.

Written as DNA, the CDR3 is TGTGCCAGCAGCCCGATAACAGGGGCTGGGGCCAACGTCCTGACTTTC. Its protein is CASSPITGAGANVLTF. The chain is built from TRBV7-2 and TRBJ2-6; 7 nucleotides agree with TRBD1. The CDR3 has 16 amino acids. Germline V gene data show CDR1 as SGHTA and CDR2 as FQGNSA. V was clipped by 5 bases and J by 2 bases; unmatched bases: 6.

The rearrangement uses TRBV19 and TRBJ2-3; 8 bases map to TRBD1. The CDR3 sequence is 13 residues long. After removal of 7 bases from V and 4 bases from J, the junction contained 4 bases not matched to a gene. CDR1 and CDR2 from the germline V gene are LNHDA and SQIVND (reference sequence). CDR3 residues: CASIGQGADTQYF. CDR3 sequence (DNA): TGTGCCAGTATTGGACAGGGTGCAGATACGCAGTATTTT.

This rearrangement joins TRBV14 to TRBJ2-2; the D is unclear. Trimming removed 1 base at V and 5 bases at J, with 8 bases between. The germline gives CDR1 SGHDN, CDR2 FVKESK. This CDR3 spans 14 amino acids. CDR3 sequence: CASSQVQMTGELFF. DNA for the CDR3: TGTGCCAGCAGCCAAGTACAAATGACCGGGGAGCTGTTTTTT. The full variable domain, with the rest looked up from reference TRBV14 and TRBJ2-2, is EAGVTQFPSHSVIEKGQTVTLRCDPISGHDNLYWYRRVMGKEIKFLLHFVKESKQDESGMPNNRFLAERTGGTYSTLKVQPAELEDSGVYFCASSQVQMTGELFFGEGSRLTVL.